This TCR beta chain comes out of a study of cytomegalovirus exposure and HLA in healthy donors. Findings and caveats of the study: Three CMV-associated chains proved CMV antigen-specific in vitro. Per published reports, the classifier diagnosed cytomegalovirus status with high specificity and sensitivity.

CDR3 length equals 16 residues. Per the germline V gene, CDR1 is MGHRA and CDR2 is YSYEKL. With V trimmed by 0 bases and J by 2 bases, 6 bases remained unmatched. A remark on this clone: The antigen remains undetermined.

The PCR employed 60 Vbeta primers together with 13 Jbeta primers. Here immunoSEQ multiplex PCR was the method, and the copy in TCRdb shows in-frame clones only, minus some. The sample has 70,000 to 90,000 clones; more than 50% are singletons. The material sequenced was PBMCs. The origin of this receptor is a woman in her thirties or forties in good health and CMV-seropositive. This chain joins TRBV4-1 and TRBJ2-7, with 8 bases aligning to TRBD2. CDR3 DNA sequence: TGCGCCAGCAGCCAAGAAGTCGGCGGGAGGCCCTACGAGCAGTACTTC. It encodes CASSQEVGGRPYEQYF.